Below are 5 T cell receptor beta chains sequenced from a single sample in a study of early T cells in non-severe SARS-CoV-2 infection. One entry per CDR3 protein results from TCRdb running MiXCR on the 5' RACE reads. Among under 45,000 distinct CDR3 sequences, 6% to 8.5% were seen once, and the ten largest hold approximately 24%. Specimen: whole blood, collected at baseline. Every receptor here comes from an adult who was a healthcare worker with PCR-confirmed SARS-CoV-2 infection or an uninfected control (not recorded which).

The V gene is TRBV6-6, the J gene TRBJ1-5, with D possibly matching TRBD1 (5 bases). The CDR3 runs 12 residues. The V and J ends lost 6 bases and 5 bases respectively, with 8 bases between them. CDR1 and CDR2 (germline): MNHNY, SVGAGI (reference sequence). As DNA, the CDR3 is TGTGCCAGCAGGGGAGGGGATCAGCCCCAGCATTTT. It is translated as CASRGGDQPQHF.

J is TRBJ1-2 and V is TRBV6-6, with 9 nucleotides matching TRBD1. Germline V gives CDR1 MNHNY, CDR2 SVGAGI (reference sequence). CDR3 length equals 14 residues. Trimming at V came to 6 bases and at J to 4 bases, leaving 6 bases not matched to a gene. CDR3 DNA sequence: TGTGCCAGCAGGGACGTGACAGGGGGCTATGGCTACACCTTC. Its protein product is CASRDVTGGYGYTF.

In its sample, this clonotype was seen many times. V gene TRBV12-3 or TRBV12-4 combines with J gene TRBJ2-1; 7 bases are shared with TRBD2. V lost 10 bases to trimming and J lost 0 bases; unmatched junction nucleotides: 3. The CDR3 contains 13 residues. CDR3 coding DNA: TGTGCCACCGGGGGGAGCTCCTACAATGAGCAGTTCTTC. Translation: CATGGSSYNEQFF.

The rearrangement links TRBV15 to TRBJ2-5, with D uncertain. The length of the CDR3 is 13 residues. The V gene lost 3 bases and the J gene lost 4 bases, with 9 bases spanning the gap. Germline V lookup: CDR1 LNHNV, CDR2 YYDKDF (reference sequence). The CDR3 here is CATSSRLLETQYF. The CDR3 DNA follows: TGTGCCACCAGCAGCCGTCTTCTAGAGACCCAGTACTTC.

This clonotype was seen at least ten times. The J gene is TRBJ2-1, the V gene TRBV20-1; D not certain. Per germline, CDR1 DFQATT and CDR2 SNEGSKA (reference sequence). With 0 bases removed from V and 3 bases from J, the gap between germline ends came to 15 bases. CDR3 length: 16 amino acids. CDR3 amino acids: CSARDLGRPYYNEQFF. CDR3 DNA sequence: TGCAGTGCTAGAGATCTAGGACGTCCGTACTACAATGAGCAGTTCTTC.